The 23 T cell receptor beta chains below all came from one sample that was sequenced in a study of blood T cells in healthy people across ages. Sample-barcoded 5' priming and a J-beta primer mix drove a second PCR of 7 to 11 cycles. TCRdb called the 5' RACE reads again in MiXCR, with one record for every CDR3 protein. The sample shows hundreds of thousands of distinct CDR3 sequences, 25% to 35% of them seen only once. The source material was blood. The source is a woman of 80 years or more in good health.

The table lists this clonotype with a count of one. The rearrangement uses TRBV2 and TRBJ1-4, with 7 bases identical to TRBD1. Trimming cost V 8 bases and J 14 bases; bases outside gene matches: 8. Germline lookup yields CDR1 SNHLY and CDR2 FYNNEI. The CDR3 extends over 11 amino acids. CDR3 DNA: TGTGCCAGCGGGGATTTGACAGGGCTGTTTTTT. Protein sequence: CASGDLTGLFF.

Many counts were recorded for this clonotype. The chain's CDR3 is CATSKEGYNQPQHF. CDR3 DNA: TGTGCCACCAGCAAAGAGGGGTACAATCAGCCCCAGCATTTT. The chain uses TRBV15 and TRBJ1-5; maybe TRBD1 (5 bases). Trimming stripped 4 bases from V and 3 bases from J, with 10 bases between. CDR1 is LNHNV, CDR2 YYDKDF, per germline (reference sequence). This CDR3 spans 14 amino acids. The entire variable domain, with the rest obtained from reference TRBV15 and TRBJ1-5, is as follows: DAMVIQNPRYQVTQFGKPVTLSCSQTLNHNVMYWYQQKSSQAPKLLFHYYDKDFNNEADTPDNFQSRRPNTSFCFLDIRSPGLGDTAMYLCATSKEGYNQPQHFGDGTRLSIL.

To note about this clonotype: A much larger clone is a single base away; this may be a read error. V gene TRBV9 combines with J gene TRBJ2-5, with 11 bases that match TRBD1. Germline V gene sequence: CDR1 SGDLS, CDR2 YYNGEE. The CDR3 is 17 amino acids. With 4 bases clipped from V and 11 bases from J, the junction kept 19 bases outside the gene matches. The DNA of the CDR3 is TGTGCCAGCAGCACGACTGCCGGGACAGGGGGTGGCGATGAGCAGTACTTC. This translates into CASSTTAGTGGGDEQYF.

The CDR3 here is CTSRAYLTPPNEQYF. CDR3 in DNA: TGTACCAGCAGAGCTTACCTCACACCGCCGAATGAGCAGTACTTC. The rearrangement links TRBV7-2 to TRBJ2-5; D remains ambiguous. CDR3 length: 15 residues. Per the germline V gene, CDR1 is SGHTA and CDR2 is FQGNSA. The V gene lost 6 bases and the J gene lost 11 bases, with 25 bases spanning the gap.

This clonotype has only a few counts. The chain uses TRBV29-1 and TRBJ1-4; 9 nucleotides align to TRBD1. Germline CDR1 and CDR2: SQVTM and ANQGSEA. The CDR3 has 14 amino acids. The V segment lost 6 bases and the J segment 6 bases; nucleotides outside the gene matches: 8. CDR3 DNA sequence: TGCAGCGTAAAACAGGGGGCGAGGGATGAAAAACTGTTTTTT. Translation: CSVKQGARDEKLFF.

The chain joins TRBV7-6 to TRBJ2-1; D is possibly TRBD1 (5 bases). Germline V gives CDR1 SGHVS, CDR2 FNYEAQ. The CDR3 covers 11 residues. Between the trimmed V and J ends, which lost 10 bases and 11 bases, there was a span of 15 bases. CDR3 DNA: TGTGCCACAGAAGGAAGGGGCCAGCAGTTCTTC. Its translation: CATEGRGQQFF.

This clonotype has at least ten counts. The chain is built from TRBV5-1 and TRBJ2-3; TRBD1 or TRBD2 may be the D gene (5 bases each). The V end lost 5 bases, the J end lost 2 bases, and 15 bases lay between the germline ends. This CDR3 has 15 residues. Germline lookup yields CDR1 SGHRS and CDR2 YFSETQ. The CDR3 bases are TGCGCCAGCAGTCCCCGGACCGGGACCACAGATACGCAGTATTTT. Protein: CASSPRTGTTDTQYF.

This clonotype was recorded many times. V usage is TRBV7-9 and J usage is TRBJ2-7; TRBD2 might be the D (7 bases). Germline loops: CDR1 SEHNR, CDR2 FQNEAQ (reference sequence). V dropped 4 bases and J dropped 4 bases, with 17 bases sitting between them. The CDR3 loop spans 15 amino acids. This CDR3 reads CASSWVRGGAYEQYF. The CDR3 coding sequence is TGTGCCAGCAGCTGGGTCCGTGGGGGGGCTTACGAGCAGTACTTC.

This clonotype showed up many times. The chain couples TRBV2 to TRBJ2-1; 8 bases map to TRBD1. CDR3 length: 18 residues. Germline CDR1 is SNHLY and CDR2 is FYNNEI. The trim removed 7 bases at V and 7 bases at J, leaving 21 bases unmatched. CDR3 bases: TGTGCCAGCACCTCGGTGATGGGACAGGTGCGGTTGGGGAATGAGCAGTTCTTC. Translated, it gives CASTSVMGQVRLGNEQFF. The whole variable domain, remainder taken from reference TRBV2 and TRBJ2-1, is EPEVTQTPSHQVTQMGQEVILRCVPISNHLYFYWYRQILGQKVEFLVSFYNNEISEKSEIFDDQFSVERPDGSNFTLKIRSTKLEDSAMYFCASTSVMGQVRLGNEQFFGPGTRLTVL.

V is TRBV7-2 and J is TRBJ2-1; D is perhaps TRBD2 (5 bases). V lost 2 bases, J lost 7 bases, and 9 bases lay in between. The V gene's germline CDR1 is SGHTA and CDR2 FQGNSA. This CDR3 comprises 13 residues. CDR3 region: CASSLPSMNEQFF. The DNA for the CDR3 is TGTGCCAGCAGCTTACCTAGCATGAATGAGCAGTTCTTC.

This clonotype has at least ten counts. The rearrangement joins TRBV24-1 to TRBJ2-1; D might be TRBD2 (7 bases). The V end lost 4 bases, the J end lost 10 bases, and 16 bases lay between the germline ends. Germline loops: CDR1 KGHDR, CDR2 SFDVKD. The CDR3 loop spans 14 amino acids. CDR3 region: CATSDSRGAGEQFF. CDR3 nucleotide sequence: TGTGCCACCAGTGACTCTCGGGGGGCCGGGGAGCAGTTCTTC.

The CDR3 sequence is CASSIGTGRVEKLFF. Here the CDR3 DNA reads TGTGCCAGCAGTATCGGGACAGGAAGGGTTGAAAAACTGTTTTTT. The rearrangement links TRBV27 to TRBJ1-4, with 8 positions matching TRBD1. This CDR3 contains 15 residues. Germline lookup yields CDR1 MNHEY and CDR2 SMNVEV (reference sequence). With 5 bases clipped from V and 7 bases from J, the junction kept 9 bases outside the gene matches.

This clonotype has only a few counts. This chain uses TRBV24-1 with TRBJ2-5; D is perhaps TRBD2 (5 bases). Germline CDR1 is KGHDR and CDR2 is SFDVKD. The V and J ends lost 0 bases and 4 bases respectively, with 8 bases between them. The CDR3 is made up of 14 amino acids. CDR3 residues: CATSDLASRETQYF. The CDR3 bases are TGTGCCACCAGTGATTTGGCTAGCAGAGAGACCCAGTACTTC.

This clonotype was recorded at least ten times. The chain joins TRBV2 to TRBJ1-2; TRBD1 matches at 9 bases. V shed 8 bases and J 3 bases; nucleotides not matched to a gene: 22. CDR1 SNHLY and CDR2 FYNNEI come from the germline V gene. CDR3 size: 19 residues. The CDR3 region has the DNA TGTGCCAGCTCGGCGGGACAGGGTCGATCACGCACCGGTCACTATGGCTACACCTTC. Amino acids: CASSAGQGRSRTGHYGYTF.

CDR3 region: CASSSAGVGYTF. The CDR3 DNA reads TGCGCCAGCAGCTCGGCCGGGGTAGGCTACACCTTC. This chain uses TRBV5-1 with TRBJ1-2; D is uncertain. V shed 3 bases and J shed 8 bases, with 11 bases lying between them. In germline, CDR1 is SGHRS, CDR2 YFSETQ. The CDR3 is 12 residues long.

The sample holds a few counts of this clonotype. J is TRBJ2-3 and V is TRBV5-4; 13 bases line up with TRBD2. With 0 bases clipped from V and 3 bases from J, the junction kept 4 bases outside the gene matches. Germline V gene sequence: CDR1 SGHNT, CDR2 YYREEE (reference sequence). This CDR3 is built from 17 residues. CDR3 residues: CASSLAGGLAGTDTQYF. CDR3 DNA sequence: TGTGCCAGCAGCTTGGCCGGGGGACTAGCGGGGACAGATACGCAGTATTTT.

This clonotype has ten or more counts. V gene TRBV20-1 combines with J gene TRBJ2-7, with 7 bases that match TRBD2. Germline lookup yields CDR1 DFQATT and CDR2 SNEGSKA (reference sequence). With V trimmed by 3 bases and J by 2 bases, 10 bases remained unmatched. The CDR3 totals 15 residues. The CDR3, as DNA: TGCAGTGCTAGCCCCCCGGGGGGAAGGGCCTACGAGCAGTACTTC. Protein sequence: CSASPPGGRAYEQYF.

There are many counts of this clonotype. This chain uses TRBV12-3 or TRBV12-4 with TRBJ2-5; D uncertain. This CDR3 comprises 14 residues. The V end lost 5 bases, the J end lost 4 bases, and 14 bases lay between the germline ends. CDR3 amino acids: CASSRQLSIETQYF. Written as DNA, the CDR3 is TGTGCCAGCAGTCGGCAGCTCTCAATAGAGACCCAGTACTTC.

The chain recombines TRBV5-1 with TRBJ1-3; D call uncertain. V lost 4 bases and J lost 4, with 15 bases in between. Germline CDR1 is SGHRS and CDR2 is YFSETQ. The CDR3 is 15 amino acids. The CDR3 reads CASSPETITGNTIYF. Written as DNA, the CDR3 is TGCGCCAGCAGCCCGGAGACAATCACAGGAAACACCATATATTTT.

This clonotype was seen a few times. A clone one base away is much larger, so this may be a read error. The chain combines TRBV6-2 or TRBV6-3 with TRBJ2-5; 12 nucleotides agree with TRBD2. The CDR3 is 16 residues long. The V segment lost 8 bases and the J segment 11 bases; nucleotides outside the gene matches: 18. CDR1 is MNHEY, CDR2 SVGEGT, per germline. The CDR3 protein is CASAPLRLAGDNEQYF. In DNA, the CDR3 is TGTGCCAGCGCCCCCCTCCGACTAGCGGGGGACAATGAGCAGTACTTC.

This clonotype was seen a single time. The V gene is TRBV7-9, the J gene TRBJ2-1, with D unresolved. This CDR3 is built from 12 residues. Germline V gene sequence: CDR1 SEHNR, CDR2 FQNEAQ (reference sequence). Trimming removed 4 bases at V and 6 bases at J, with 7 bases between. The CDR3 nucleotides read TGTGCCAGCAGCTCCCCCATCAATGAGCAGTTCTTC. Amino acid sequence: CASSSPINEQFF.

This clonotype was seen repeatedly, ten times or more. The genes are TRBV20-1 and TRBJ2-4; D not resolved. The CDR3 is 12 residues long. The V end was cut by 3 bases, the J end by 4 bases, with 7 bases between. Per germline, CDR1 DFQATT and CDR2 SNEGSKA (reference sequence). The CDR3 coding sequence is TGCAGTGCTAGCACGGAGAAAAACATTCAGTACTTC. Translation gives CSASTEKNIQYF.

Points on this clonotype: A clone one base away is much larger, so this may be a read error. This sequence joins TRBV5-6 and TRBJ1-2; D is uncertain. Trimming stripped 0 bases from V and 4 bases from J, with 4 bases between. The germline V gene has CDR1 SGHDT and CDR2 YYEEEE. This CDR3 is 12 amino acids long. The CDR3 loop is CASSLEPYGYTF. The CDR3 DNA reads TGTGCCAGCAGCTTGGAACCCTATGGCTACACCTTC.